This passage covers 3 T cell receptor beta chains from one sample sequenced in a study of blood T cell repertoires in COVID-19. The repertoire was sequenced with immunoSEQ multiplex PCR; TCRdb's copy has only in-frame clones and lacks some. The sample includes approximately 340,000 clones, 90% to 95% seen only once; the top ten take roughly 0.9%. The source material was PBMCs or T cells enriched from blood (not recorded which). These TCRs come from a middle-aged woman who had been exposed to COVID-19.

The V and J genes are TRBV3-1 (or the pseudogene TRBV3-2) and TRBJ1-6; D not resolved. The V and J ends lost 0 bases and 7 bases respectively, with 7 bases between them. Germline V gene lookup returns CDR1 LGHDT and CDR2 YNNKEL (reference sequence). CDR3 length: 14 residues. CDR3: CASSQDAWNSPLHF. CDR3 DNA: TGTGCCAGCAGCCAAGACGCGTGGAATTCACCCCTCCACTTT.

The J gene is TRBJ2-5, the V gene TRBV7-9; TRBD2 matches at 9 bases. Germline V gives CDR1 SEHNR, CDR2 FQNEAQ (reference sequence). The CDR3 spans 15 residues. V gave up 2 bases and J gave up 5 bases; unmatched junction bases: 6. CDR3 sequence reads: CASSLPLAGRETQYF. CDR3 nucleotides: TGTGCCAGCAGCTTACCGCTAGCGGGGCGGGAGACCCAGTACTTC.

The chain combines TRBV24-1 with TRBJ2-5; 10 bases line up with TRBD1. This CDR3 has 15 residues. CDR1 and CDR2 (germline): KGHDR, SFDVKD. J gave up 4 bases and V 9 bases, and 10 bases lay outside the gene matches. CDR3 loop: CATSPDRGLSETQYF. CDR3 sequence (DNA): TGTGCCACCTCCCCAGACAGGGGGCTATCAGAGACCCAGTACTTC.